The 16 T cell receptor beta chains reported below all come from one sample, sequenced in a study of blood T cell repertoires in COVID-19. Measured with immunoSEQ multiplex PCR; TCRdb has only the in-frame clones, and not every one. The data contain roughly 300,000 clones, 70% to 90% of them seen just once; the ten biggest clones take up about 8.5%. The sequenced sample consisted of peripheral blood. All receptors come from a man younger than 35 with active or convalescent COVID-19.

The chain employs TRBV6-5 and TRBJ1-5; no reliable D call. Germline V gives CDR1 MNHEY, CDR2 SVGAGI. V was pared by 0 bases and J by 4 bases, with 10 bases between. The CDR3 length is 15 residues. The CDR3 nucleotides are TGTGCCAGCAGTTACTCGTGGGAGGGAAATCAGCCCCAGCATTTT. As protein: CASSYSWEGNQPQHF.

The chain is built from TRBV27 and TRBJ2-7; TRBD1 aligns across 8 bases. The CDR3 consists of 14 residues. Germline assignment: CDR1 MNHEY and CDR2 SMNVEV (reference sequence). Trimming at V came to 5 bases and at J to 0 bases, leaving 3 bases not matched to a gene. Written as DNA, the CDR3 is TGTGCCAGCAGTACGGACAGGGTCTCCTACGAGCAGTACTTC. Translating gives CASSTDRVSYEQYF.

The chain links TRBV19 to TRBJ1-2, with TRBD1 matching over 9 bases. Germline lookup yields CDR1 LNHDA and CDR2 SQIVND (reference sequence). Trimming at V came to 10 bases and at J to 4 bases, leaving 7 bases not matched to a gene. The CDR3 consists of 13 residues. The CDR3 coding sequence is TGTGCCACGGAGGACAGGGGATTCTATGGCTACACCTTC. It yields the protein CATEDRGFYGYTF.

The rearrangement joins TRBV6-5 to TRBJ2-7, with 7 bases lining up with TRBD1. The V gene's germline CDR1 is MNHEY and CDR2 SVGAGI. Germline trimming cut 5 bases from V and 2 bases from J; bases unmatched to any gene: 9. This CDR3 has 15 amino acids. CDR3 protein: CASSPLQGTPYEQYF. In DNA form, the CDR3 reads TGTGCCAGCAGTCCTCTACAGGGGACACCCTACGAGCAGTACTTC.

This chain joins TRBV14 and TRBJ2-5; 8 positions match TRBD1. CDR1 SGHDN and CDR2 FVKESK come from the germline V gene. The CDR3 totals 16 residues. Losses at the gene ends were 2 bases for V and 5 bases for J; bases not matched to a gene: 10. The CDR3, as DNA: TGTGCCAGCAGCCAACTTTCGACAGGGGTTAGGGAGACCCAGTACTTC. Encoded protein: CASSQLSTGVRETQYF.

This clone has a handful of counts. The rearrangement joins TRBV6-6 to TRBJ2-3, with a possible D match to TRBD1 (5 bases). Germline V gene sequence: CDR1 MNHNY, CDR2 SVGAGI (reference sequence). V gave up 7 bases and J gave up 5 bases, with 7 bases separating them. This CDR3 is 11 amino acids long. CDR3 loop: CASTQGDTQYF. In nucleotides, the CDR3 is TGTGCCAGCACCCAGGGAGATACGCAGTATTTT.

The genes are TRBV7-9 and TRBJ1-6; D is perhaps TRBD1 (6 bases). Trimming removed 8 bases from V and 7 bases from J, with 15 bases in between. The CDR3 spans 14 residues. Germline-derived CDR1 and CDR2 are SEHNR and FQNEAQ (reference sequence). DNA for the CDR3: TGTGCCAGCGGAGAGGGGGTAACCAATTCACCCCTCCACTTT. Translated, it gives CASGEGVTNSPLHF.

The chain couples TRBV12-3 or TRBV12-4 to TRBJ1-2, with D uncertain. V lost 3 bases, J lost 3 bases, and 5 bases lay in between. The CDR3 extends over 12 amino acids. In DNA form, the CDR3 reads TGTGCCAGCAGTTTTGCGGACTATGGCTACACCTTC. Translating it yields CASSFADYGYTF.

V and J are TRBV2 and TRBJ1-6; maybe TRBD1 (6 bases). This CDR3 has 13 residues. The germline V gene has CDR1 SNHLY and CDR2 FYNNEI. With 8 bases removed from V and 4 bases from J, the gap between germline ends came to 9 bases. The CDR3 spells CASQDSYNSPLHF. In DNA, the CDR3 is TGTGCCAGCCAGGACAGTTATAATTCACCCCTCCACTTT.

This clone was detected only a few times. CDR3 region: CSASWGRGSGNTIYF. The CDR3 bases are TGCAGTGCTAGTTGGGGCAGGGGCTCTGGAAACACCATATATTTT. The chain links TRBV20-1 to TRBJ1-3, with a possible D match to TRBD1 (6 bases). CDR3 size: 15 residues. The germline V gene has CDR1 DFQATT and CDR2 SNEGSKA (reference sequence). Trimming left V 3 bases short and J 0 bases short, with 12 bases between.

This clone is a singleton in its sample. This chain joins TRBV5-1 and TRBJ1-6; D is possibly TRBD1 (5 bases). This CDR3 is built from 14 residues. Germline CDR1 reads SGHRS; CDR2 reads YFSETQ. The germline V and J ends were trimmed by 0 bases and 7 bases, with 8 bases remaining between them. CDR3 sequence (DNA): TGCGCCAGCAGCTTGGGGGGCCTCAATTCACCCCTCCACTTT. Its translation is CASSLGGLNSPLHF.

The chain joins TRBV6-2 or TRBV6-3 to TRBJ1-2; maybe TRBD1 (5 bases). V was shortened by 8 bases and J by 9 bases, with 25 bases between the two germline ends. Germline CDR1 and CDR2: MNHEY and SVGEGT. The CDR3 length is 15 residues. CDR3 DNA sequence: TGTGCCAGCGGCCCCCCTCTAGCCGAGCGGGACTGCTACACCTTC. Protein: CASGPPLAERDCYTF.

The gene calls are TRBV19 and TRBJ2-7, with unresolved D. The V end lost 3 bases, the J end lost 5 bases, and 14 bases lay between the germline ends. The germline gives CDR1 LNHDA, CDR2 SQIVND (reference sequence). The CDR3 spans 14 residues. CDR3 in amino acids: CASSIDTTVDEQYF. The CDR3 DNA follows: TGTGCCAGTAGTATCGATACTACTGTAGACGAGCAGTACTTC.

This clone was recorded once. V and J are TRBV5-1 and TRBJ2-5; the D gene is possibly TRBD2 (7 bases). V was trimmed by 4 bases and J by 4 bases, leaving 17 bases between them. Germline CDR1 is SGHRS and CDR2 is YFSETQ. This CDR3 has 15 residues. The CDR3: CASSPEGGYGETQYF. CDR3 sequence (DNA): TGCGCCAGCAGCCCTGAGGGGGGGTACGGAGAGACCCAGTACTTC.

The V call is TRBV6-2 or TRBV6-3, the J call TRBJ2-7; weak D call: TRBD1 (6 bases). This CDR3 is 13 amino acids long. V lost 6 bases and J lost 3, with 12 bases in between. Germline-derived CDR1 and CDR2 are MNHEY and SVGEGT. CDR3 amino acids: CASSKQGNYEQYF. The CDR3 DNA sequence: TGTGCCAGCAGCAAACAGGGAAACTACGAGCAGTACTTC.

The J gene is TRBJ1-5, the V gene TRBV6-5; possible D gene TRBD1, 6 bases. Germline V CDR1 and CDR2: MNHEY, SVGAGI. The V gene lost 5 bases and the J gene lost 1 base, with 12 bases spanning the gap. The CDR3 length is 15 residues. The CDR3 DNA reads TGTGCCAGCAGTATATTACAGGGAAGCAATCAGCCCCAGCATTTT. Residues: CASSILQGSNQPQHF.